This TCR beta chain was documented in a study of blood T cell repertoires in COVID-19. Study information: The samples span acute and convalescent COVID-19 from the United States, Italy and Spain. T cells, B-cell-depleted T cells, or PBMCs provided the cDNA or gDNA that served as material.

Per the authors' pipeline: Amplification of reference gene primers provided the estimated nucleated cell counts. This table comes from immunoSEQ multiplex PCR, and its TCRdb copy is limited to in-frame clones, with some not included. V and J calls and clone size are copied from that table; D and trimming were computed from the DNA. This table has roughly 79,000 clones, about 83% appearing once. Sequencing used peripheral blood. The clonotype comes from a woman older than 75 with active or convalescent COVID-19.

CDR3 nucleotides: TGTGCCAGCAGCTCGATAGGCCGTAAGGACAGGGAGAGGACTGAAGCTTTCTTT. Translating gives CASSSIGRKDRERTEAFF. The V call is TRBV7-8, the J call TRBJ1-1, with 8 positions matching TRBD1. The J segment lost 5 bases and the V segment lost 4 bases, leaving 18 bases of the junction unmatched. Germline CDR1 and CDR2: SGHVS and FQNEAQ. This CDR3 has 18 amino acids.